This is a list of T cell receptor beta chains from one sample in a study of blood T cell repertoires in COVID-19. Libraries were prepared by immunoSEQ multiplex PCR; TCRdb keeps only in-frame clonotypes and omits some of them. The table records over 150,000 clones, 65% to 85% of them present only once. The sequencing sample was made of PBMCs or T cells enriched from blood (not recorded which). The receptors here all came from a man aged 35-49 years who had recovered from COVID-19. CDR3s include the opening cysteine and the closing phenylalanine or tryptophan. D genes are given only for firm matches. Size is stated for part of the rows, as once, few or many counts, or as a class when the clone is expanded.

V,D,J,size,CDR3,DNA
TRBV2,TRBD2,TRBJ2-5,-,CASSVQTSWETQYF,TGTGCCAGCAGTGTGCAGACTAGCTGGGAGACCCAGTACTTC
TRBV6-1,-,TRBJ1-5,-,CASSEAVNGNQPQHF,TGTGCCAGCAGTGAGGCGGTGAATGGCAATCAGCCCCAGCATTTT
TRBV10-2,-,TRBJ2-1,-,CASSGGVGRNEQFF,TGCGCCAGCAGTGGTGGGGTGGGGAGGAATGAGCAGTTCTTC
TRBV9,-,TRBJ1-1,-,CASSVVDRLNTEAFF,TGTGCCAGCAGCGTAGTCGACAGGTTGAACACTGAAGCTTTCTTT
TRBV14,TRBD1,TRBJ1-4,few,CASSPSQQGVNEKLFF,TGTGCCAGCAGCCCATCACAACAGGGGGTCAATGAAAAACTGTTTTTT
TRBV11-2,TRBD1,TRBJ1-4,-,CASSFGDRRNEKLFF,TGTGCCAGCAGCTTTGGGGACAGGCGTAATGAAAAACTGTTTTTT
TRBV28,TRBD1,TRBJ1-4,-,CASSLWGQGAEKLFF,TGTGCCAGCAGTTTATGGGGGCAGGGGGCTGAAAAACTGTTTTTT
TRBV30,-,TRBJ2-1,-,CAWSRGQGLNNEQFF,TGTGCCTGGAGTAGGGGTCAGGGACTTAACAATGAGCAGTTCTTC
TRBV6-2/TRBV6-3,TRBD1,TRBJ2-2,-,CASSFPDRVGTGELFF,TGTGCCAGCAGTTTTCCGGACAGGGTGGGAACCGGGGAGCTGTTTTTT
TRBV9,-,TRBJ1-1,once,CASSVEQANTEAFF,TGTGCCAGCAGCGTTGAACAGGCGAACACTGAAGCTTTCTTT
TRBV4-1,-,TRBJ1-1,once,CASSQEGADFEAFF,TGCGCCAGCAGCCAAGAGGGTGCGGATTTTGAAGCTTTCTTT
TRBV5-4,TRBD1,TRBJ1-2,-,CASRGQGDYGYTF,TGTGCCAGCAGGGGACAGGGTGATTATGGCTACACCTTC
TRBV5-4,TRBD1,TRBJ1-2,-,CASSFPGTASNYGYTF,TGTGCCAGCAGCTTTCCCGGGACAGCGAGCAACTATGGCTACACCTTC
TRBV12-5,TRBD2,TRBJ2-7,-,CASGSRLAGCYEQYF,TGTGCTAGTGGTTCGCGACTAGCGGGCTGCTACGAGCAGTACTTC
TRBV19,TRBD1,TRBJ1-6,-,CASSRDRGGGSPLHF,TGTGCCAGTAGCCGGGACAGGGGGGGAGGATCACCCCTCCACTTT
TRBV4-2,-,TRBJ1-1,once,CASSQRDVGDTEAFF,TGTGCCAGCAGCCAGAGAGATGTGGGAGACACTGAAGCTTTCTTT
TRBV7-9,-,TRBJ1-5,-,CASSLGQGLTQPQHF,TGTGCCAGCAGCTTAGGTCAGGGGTTGACTCAGCCCCAGCATTTT
TRBV7-9,-,TRBJ1-1,-,CASSLGGAEAFF,TGTGCCAGCAGCCTAGGGGGGGCTGAAGCTTTCTTT
TRBV5-1,-,TRBJ2-7,-,CASSPRTEPTTQYF,TGCGCCAGCAGCCCCAGGACAGAACCTACGACGCAGTACTTC
TRBV6-5,-,TRBJ2-2,-,CATPGQFTGELFF,TGTGCCACCCCAGGGCAGTTCACCGGGGAGCTGTTTTTT
TRBV6-1,-,TRBJ2-2,-,CASSEVPYFLVNTGELFF,TGTGCCAGCAGTGAAGTTCCGTACTTCCTCGTTAACACCGGGGAGCTGTTTTTT
TRBV19,-,TRBJ1-1,-,CASSVTRLGTEAFF,TGTGCCAGTAGTGTAACTAGGTTGGGCACTGAAGCTTTCTTT
TRBV5-1,TRBD1,TRBJ2-3,once,CASSSGGQRTDTQYF,TGCGCCAGCAGCTCTGGGGGACAGCGGACAGATACGCAGTATTTT
TRBV12-3/TRBV12-4,-,TRBJ2-1,-,CASSFAGYNEQFF,TGTGCCAGCAGTTTTGCAGGGTACAATGAGCAGTTCTTC
TRBV7-8,-,TRBJ2-2,few,CASSLGLGRATNTGELFF,TGTGCCAGCAGCTTAGGATTGGGCAGGGCGACGAACACCGGGGAGCTGTTTTTT
TRBV9,TRBD2,TRBJ2-2,-,CASSVRLAGGTGELFF,TGTGCCAGCAGCGTCCGACTAGCGGGGGGGACCGGGGAGCTGTTTTTT
TRBV6-5,-,TRBJ2-7,-,CASRPLATYEQYF,TGTGCCAGCAGGCCCCTAGCTACCTACGAGCAGTACTTC